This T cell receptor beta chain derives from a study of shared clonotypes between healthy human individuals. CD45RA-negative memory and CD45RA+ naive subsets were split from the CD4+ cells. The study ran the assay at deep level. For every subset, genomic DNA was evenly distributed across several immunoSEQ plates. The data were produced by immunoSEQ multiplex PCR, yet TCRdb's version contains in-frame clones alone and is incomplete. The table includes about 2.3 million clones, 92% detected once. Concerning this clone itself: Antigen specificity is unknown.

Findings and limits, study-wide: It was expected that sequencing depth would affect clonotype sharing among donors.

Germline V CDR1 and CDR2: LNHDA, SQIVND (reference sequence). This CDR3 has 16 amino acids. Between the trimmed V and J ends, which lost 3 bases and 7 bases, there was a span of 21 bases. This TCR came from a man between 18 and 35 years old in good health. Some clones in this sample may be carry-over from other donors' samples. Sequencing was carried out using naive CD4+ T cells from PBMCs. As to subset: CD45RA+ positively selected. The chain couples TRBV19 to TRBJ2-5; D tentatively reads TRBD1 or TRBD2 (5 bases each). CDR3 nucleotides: TGTGCCAGTAGTATGGGACGTAGAATTGATCTGGGGACCCAGTACTTC. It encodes CASSMGRRIDLGTQYF.